Here is one T cell receptor (beta chain) with its context. These data are taken from a study of blood T cell repertoires in COVID-19. Overall study: Sources were T cells, B-cell-depleted T cells, or PBMCs; the material itself was cDNA or gDNA.

Participants, about 18 to 89 years old, spanned fewer than 30 US areas. Cohort placement rested on clinical history that participants reported themselves. Original analysis: Nucleated cell counts were estimated from reference gene primer amplification. Data came from immunoSEQ multiplex PCR; TCRdb stores just in-frame clones and leaves some out. V, J and clone size are taken as reported in that table, and D and trimming were inferred from the DNA itself. This table holds some 230,000 clones, around 91% found once. The CDR3 runs 14 residues. CDR1 and CDR2 (germline): SGHRS, YFSETQ. Trimming took 0 bases from V and 4 from J, leaving 10 bases between them.

The receptor was derived from a woman between 18 and 29 years old in a cohort exposed to, infected with or recovered from COVID-19 (not recorded which). Sequenced material: PBMCs or T cells enriched from blood (not recorded which). The rearrangement uses TRBV5-1 and TRBJ1-1, with D unclear. The DNA of the CDR3 is TGCGCCAGCAGCTTGGCCGGGTTGGGCACTGAAGCTTTCTTT. This translates into CASSLAGLGTEAFF. Full variable domain (outside the CDR3, taken from reference TRBV5-1 and TRBJ1-1): KAGVTQTPRYLIKTRGQQVTLSCSPISGHRSVSWYQQTPGQGLQFLFEYFSETQRNKGNFPGRFSGRQFSNSRSEMNVSTLELGDSALYLCASSLAGLGTEAFFGQGTRLTVV.